This record looks at one TCR beta chain sequence and its context. As yet, its antigen is unknown. Compared with germline, one end of the junction differs, possibly owing to a read error. The table came from immunoSEQ multiplex PCR; TCRdb's copy has only in-frame clones and leaves some out. The sample lists roughly 56,000 clones; roughly 80% were seen once. This sample is part of a study of OX40 agonist ivuxolimab in advanced cancers. Whole-study findings and limits: At 0.1-3.0 mg/kg, partial responders had clonal expansion among the lowest observed.

The germline CDR1 and CDR2 sequences are SSHAT and FNYEAQ (reference sequence). CDR3 length: 16 amino acids. The source is an adult with an advanced solid tumor such as melanoma, head and neck, liver or kidney cancer. V usage is TRBV7-7 and J usage is TRBJ2-5; tentative D call: TRBD2 (5 bases). Here the sequenced sample was CD4+ or CD8+ T cells sorted from blood, taken in a trial of the OX40 agonist ivuxolimab. CDR3 DNA sequence: TGTGCTAGCAGCTTAGAGTTAGGACGGCCGGGGGAGACCCAGTACTTC. Translating gives CASSLELGRPGETQYF.